This T cell receptor beta chain emerged from a study of blood T cell repertoires in COVID-19. Turning to the study itself: T cells, B-cell-depleted T cells, or PBMCs provided the cDNA or gDNA that served as material.

Profiled with immunoSEQ multiplex PCR; TCRdb holds only in-frame clones, not every one. In the table there are over 300,000 clones, around nine tenths of which are singletons. The length of the CDR3 is 15 residues. With 0 bases removed from V and 4 bases from J, the gap between germline ends came to 10 bases. Germline V gene data show CDR1 as SGHDT and CDR2 as YYEEEE. Participants, about 18 to 90 years old, spanned approximately 25 US areas. In assigning cohorts, the study relied on participant-reported clinical history. The chain links TRBV5-6 to TRBJ1-4; D is undetermined. Material: PBMCs or T cells enriched from blood (not recorded which). This TCR was sampled from a woman younger than 45 with acute COVID-19. The CDR3 coding sequence is TGTGCCAGCAGCTTGGTCGGCAGAGGTAATGAAAAACTGTTTTTT. Its translation is CASSLVGRGNEKLFF.